Listed below are T cell receptor beta chains from one sample, sequenced in a study of shared clonotypes between healthy human individuals. Clones were read by immunoSEQ multiplex PCR, and TCRdb kept only the in-frame ones, dropping some. The repertoire has 2 million to 2.5 million clones, roughly 92% of them found once; the top ten carry approximately 0.4%. Material: naive CD4+ T cells from PBMCs. These receptor sequences come from a man aged 18 to 29 in good health. Some clones in this sample may be carry-over from other donors' samples. Both conserved end residues are part of each CDR3. A D gene is named only where the DNA matches it firmly. Size values are once, few and many counts, or a class for expanded clones, and some rows have none.

CDR3 protein | CDR3 DNA | clone size | D gene | J gene | V gene
CASSPRTLSAANHEQFF | TGTGCCAGCTCACCACGAACCTTGAGCGCGGCTAACCATGAGCAGTTCTTC | - | - | TRBJ2-1 | TRBV18
CASIGQVGAGTYNEQFF | TGTGCCAGCATAGGCCAAGTGGGCGCGGGAACCTACAATGAGCAGTTCTTC | - | - | TRBJ2-1 | TRBV27
CASRVAVNTGELFF | TGTGCCAGCAGAGTAGCGGTGAACACCGGGGAGCTGTTTTTT | - | - | TRBJ2-2 | TRBV2
CASRTAGIKDTQYF | TGTGCCAGCAGGACCGCGGGGATAAAGGATACGCAGTATTTT | - | - | TRBJ2-3 | TRBV7-6
CASSMGTSGRAGTDTQYF | TGTGCCAGTAGTATGGGGACTAGCGGGAGGGCCGGCACAGATACGCAGTATTTT | - | TRBD2 | TRBJ2-3 | TRBV19
CASSLPNLNTGELFF | TGTGCCAGCAGCTTGCCAAACTTGAACACCGGGGAGCTGTTTTTT | - | - | TRBJ2-2 | TRBV5-4
CASSAWGRPSYNEQFF | TGTGCCAGCAGTGCTTGGGGCAGGCCCTCCTACAATGAGCAGTTCTTC | - | - | TRBJ2-1 | TRBV6-1
CASSSGQGGKLFF | TGTGCCAGCAGTTCCGGACAGGGTGGGAAACTGTTTTTT | - | TRBD1 | TRBJ1-4 | TRBV27
CASSQGTAYGYTF | TGTGCCAGCAGCCAGGGGACAGCCTATGGCTACACCTTC | - | TRBD1 | TRBJ1-2 | TRBV4-2
CASSRRGTSENYEQYF | TGTGCCAGCAGCCGACGAGGAACTAGCGAGAACTACGAGCAGTACTTC | once | TRBD2 | TRBJ2-7 | TRBV28
CASSVTIAGGPDEQYF | TGTGCCAGCAGCGTAACGATAGCGGGAGGGCCCGACGAGCAGTACTTC | - | TRBD2 | TRBJ2-7 | TRBV9
CASSSDPSGRSYNEQFF | TGTGCCAGCAGCTCCGACCCTAGCGGGAGGTCCTACAATGAGCAGTTCTTC | - | TRBD2 | TRBJ2-1 | TRBV5-4
CASSERYGGYDVGTEAFF | TGTGCCAGCAGCGAACGCTACGGGGGGTATGATGTCGGCACTGAAGCTTTCTTT | - | - | TRBJ1-1 | TRBV7-2
CSVGGTLRTYEQYF | TGCAGCGTTGGGGGGACCTTAAGGACCTACGAGCAGTACTTC | - | - | TRBJ2-7 | TRBV29-1
CASSFEQEDYEQYF | TGCGCCAGCAGCTTTGAACAGGAGGACTACGAGCAGTACTTC | - | - | TRBJ2-7 | TRBV5-1
CASSSFLTDSFPYNEQFF | TGTGCCAGCAGCTCCTTCTTGACCGATAGTTTCCCCTACAATGAGCAGTTCTTC | - | - | TRBJ2-1 | TRBV11-2
CASSQGVRVQETQYF | TGCGCCAGCAGCCAAGGGGTCAGGGTTCAAGAGACCCAGTACTTC | - | - | TRBJ2-5 | TRBV4-1
CASSYQVSSYNEQFF | TGTGCCAGCAGTTATCAGGTTTCGTCCTACAATGAGCAGTTCTTC | - | - | TRBJ2-1 | TRBV6-5
CASSAGQGTYNEQFF | TGCGCCAGCAGCGCGGGACAGGGGACCTACAATGAGCAGTTCTTC | - | TRBD1 | TRBJ2-1 | TRBV5-1
CASSLSRGSSTDTQYF | TGCGCCAGCAGCCTCTCTAGGGGTTCTAGCACAGATACGCAGTATTTT | - | - | TRBJ2-3 | TRBV4-3
CASSLRENTDTQYF | TGCGCCAGCAGCTTGAGGGAAAACACAGATACGCAGTATTTT | - | - | TRBJ2-3 | TRBV5-1
CASSVSSVVSNEQFF | TGTGCCAGCAGCGTCTCTAGCGTGGTTTCAAATGAGCAGTTCTTC | - | - | TRBJ2-1 | TRBV9
CASSFGSSGITQYF | TGTGCCAGCAGCTTCGGCTCTAGCGGGATAACGCAGTATTTT | - | TRBD2 | TRBJ2-3 | TRBV11-2
CAISELYEQYF | TGTGCCATCAGTGAGTTGTACGAGCAGTACTTC | few | - | TRBJ2-7 | TRBV10-3
CASSPRQGGTEQYF | TGTGCCAGCAGTCCCAGGCAGGGAGGGACCGAGCAGTACTTC | - | TRBD2 | TRBJ2-7 | TRBV6-5
CSATTGTRQYF | TGCAGTGCCACTACAGGGACTCGGCAGTACTTC | - | - | TRBJ2-7 | TRBV20-1
CASSPPHLLNQPQHF | TGTGCCAGCTCACCACCACACTTACTCAATCAGCCCCAGCATTTT | - | - | TRBJ1-5 | TRBV18
CASSPQVGRLFF | TGTGCCAGCAGCCCCCAGGTAGGGCGACTATTCTTC | - | - | TRBJ2-1 | TRBV11-2
CASSEKGPATNEKLFF | TGTGCCAGCAGTGAAAAGGGACCTGCAACTAATGAAAAACTGTTTTTT | - | - | TRBJ1-4 | TRBV6-1
CAISESWGGNTEAFF | TGTGCCATCAGTGAGTCCTGGGGAGGGAACACTGAAGCTTTCTTT | - | - | TRBJ1-1 | TRBV10-3
CATGHWGAPNTEAFF | TGTGCCACCGGCCATTGGGGGGCTCCGAACACTGAAGCTTTCTTT | - | - | TRBJ1-1 | TRBV19
CASSSAGRNEEKLFF | TGTGCCAGCAGTTCAGCTGGGAGGAATGAGGAAAAACTGTTTTTT | - | - | TRBJ1-4 | TRBV27
CASSFTGTGGEQYF | TGTGCCAGCAGTTTTACCGGGACAGGGGGCGAGCAGTACTTC | - | TRBD1 | TRBJ2-7 | TRBV6-5
CASRPLEGGLETQYF | TGTGCCAGCCGCCCCCTGGAGGGAGGGTTAGAGACCCAGTACTTC | - | TRBD2 | TRBJ2-5 | TRBV27
CASSHYGLAGLTDTQYF | TGTGCCAGCAGCCATTACGGACTAGCGGGCCTCACAGATACGCAGTATTTT | - | TRBD2 | TRBJ2-3 | TRBV7-2
CASSQSLAGGSDEQFF | TGTGCCAGCAGTCAATCACTAGCGGGAGGGTCGGATGAGCAGTTCTTC | - | TRBD2 | TRBJ2-1 | TRBV28
CASSYRGGKETQYF | TGTGCCAGCAGTTACAGGGGGGGAAAAGAGACCCAGTACTTC | - | - | TRBJ2-5 | TRBV28
CASSKTVCGRAGFETQYF | TGTGCCAGCAGCAAAACTGTGTGCGGGAGGGCGGGTTTCGAGACCCAGTACTTC | once | - | TRBJ2-5 | TRBV21-1
CASSLTPGLAGYNEQFF | TGTGCCAGCAGTCTCACGCCAGGACTAGCGGGGTACAATGAGCAGTTCTTC | - | TRBD2 | TRBJ2-1 | TRBV27
CASRRFEGQGGEQYF | TGTGCCAGCAGACGATTTGAGGGACAGGGTGGGGAGCAGTACTTC | - | TRBD1 | TRBJ2-5 | TRBV11-2
CASLGQGYGYTF | TGTGCCAGTCTTGGACAGGGCTATGGCTACACCTTC | - | TRBD1 | TRBJ1-2 | TRBV19
CASSLSAGAGTYNEQFF | TGTGCCAGCAGTTTATCGGCCGGGGCAGGGACCTACAATGAGCAGTTCTTC | - | - | TRBJ2-1 | TRBV27
CASSLQRGSYEQYF | TGTGCCAGCAGCTTACAACGCGGGAGCTACGAGCAGTACTTC | - | TRBD2 | TRBJ2-7 | TRBV11-2
CASSTLTQNYGYTF | TGTGCCAGCAGCACCCTGACACAGAACTATGGCTACACCTTC | - | - | TRBJ1-2 | TRBV7-2
CAWNLAGVNNEQFF | TGTGCCTGGAATTTAGCGGGGGTCAACAATGAGCAGTTCTTC | - | TRBD2 | TRBJ2-1 | TRBV30
CASSFTLLADQETQYF | TGTGCCAGCAGTTTCACTCTACTAGCGGACCAAGAGACCCAGTACTTC | - | TRBD2 | TRBJ2-5 | TRBV28
CASTPFETSTDTQYF | TGCGCCAGCACCCCATTCGAGACTAGCACAGATACGCAGTATTTT | - | - | TRBJ2-3 | TRBV10-2